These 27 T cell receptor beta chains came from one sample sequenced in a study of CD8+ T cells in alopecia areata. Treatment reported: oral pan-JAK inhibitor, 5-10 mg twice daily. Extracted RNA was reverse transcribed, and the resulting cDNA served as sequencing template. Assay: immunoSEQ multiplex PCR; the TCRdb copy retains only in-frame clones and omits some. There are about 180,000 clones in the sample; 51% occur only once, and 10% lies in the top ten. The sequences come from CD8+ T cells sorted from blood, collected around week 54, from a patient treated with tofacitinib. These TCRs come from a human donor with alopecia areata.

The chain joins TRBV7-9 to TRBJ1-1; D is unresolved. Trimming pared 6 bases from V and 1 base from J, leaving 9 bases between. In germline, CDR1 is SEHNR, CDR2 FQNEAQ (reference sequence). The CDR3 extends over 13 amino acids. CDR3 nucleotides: TGTGCCAGCAGACGGGTCGGGAACACTGAAGCTTTCTTT. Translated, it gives CASRRVGNTEAFF.

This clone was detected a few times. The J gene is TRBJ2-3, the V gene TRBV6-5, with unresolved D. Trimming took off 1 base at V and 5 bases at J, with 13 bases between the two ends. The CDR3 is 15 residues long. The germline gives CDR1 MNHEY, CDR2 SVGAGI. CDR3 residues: CASSYWAPSGDTQYF. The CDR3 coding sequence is TGTGCCAGCAGTTACTGGGCACCATCGGGAGATACGCAGTATTTT.

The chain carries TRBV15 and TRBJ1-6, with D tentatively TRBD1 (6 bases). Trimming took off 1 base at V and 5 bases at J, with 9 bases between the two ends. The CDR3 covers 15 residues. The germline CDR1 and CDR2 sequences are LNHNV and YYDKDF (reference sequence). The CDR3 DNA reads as TGTGCCACCAGCAGAGGACAGGTCCATAATTCACCCCTCCACTTT. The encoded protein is CATSRGQVHNSPLHF.

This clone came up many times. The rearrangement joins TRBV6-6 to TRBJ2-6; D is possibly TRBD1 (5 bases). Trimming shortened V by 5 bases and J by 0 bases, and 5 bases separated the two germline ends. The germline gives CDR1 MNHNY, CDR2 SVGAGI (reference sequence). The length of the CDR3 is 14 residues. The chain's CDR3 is CASSGHSGANVLTF. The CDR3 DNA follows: TGTGCCAGCAGTGGACACTCTGGGGCCAACGTCCTGACTTTC.

The CDR3 sequence: CASSLGVDTEAFF. The CDR3 DNA is TGCGCCAGCAGCCTAGGGGTGGACACTGAAGCTTTCTTT. The chain joins TRBV4-1 to TRBJ1-1, with D tentatively TRBD1 (5 bases). The CDR3 spans 13 residues. Germline loops: CDR1 MGHRA, CDR2 YSYEKL. V lost 4 bases and J 3 bases, leaving 9 bases between the germline ends.

This CDR3 is CASSSGGGHEQYF. DNA of the CDR3: TGTGCCAGCAGCTCCGGAGGGGGTCACGAGCAGTACTTC. J is TRBJ2-7 and V is TRBV5-6; the D call may be TRBD1 or TRBD2 (6 bases each). V lost 3 bases and J lost 5, with 12 bases in between. The CDR3 is made up of 13 amino acids. Germline V gives CDR1 SGHDT, CDR2 YYEEEE. The full variable domain, completed using reference TRBV5-6 and TRBJ2-7, is DAGVTQSPTHLIKTRGQQVTLRCSPKSGHDTVSWYQQALGQGPQFIFQYYEEEERQRGNFPDRFSGHQFPNYSSELNVNALLLGDSALYLCASSSGGGHEQYFGPGTRLTVT.

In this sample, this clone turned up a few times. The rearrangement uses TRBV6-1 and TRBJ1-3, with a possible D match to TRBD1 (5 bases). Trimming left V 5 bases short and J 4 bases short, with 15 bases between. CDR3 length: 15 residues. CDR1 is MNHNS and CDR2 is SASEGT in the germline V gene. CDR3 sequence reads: CASSNNRRTGNTIYF. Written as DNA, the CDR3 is TGTGCCAGCAGTAACAACAGGCGTACAGGAAACACCATATATTTT.

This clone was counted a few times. DNA for the CDR3: TGTGCCACAGAAAGCCGGGACAGGCTCTACAATGAGCAGTTCTTC. Its translation is CATESRDRLYNEQFF. This chain uses TRBV28 with TRBJ2-1; 8 bases map to TRBD1. V shed 10 bases, J shed 3 bases, and the junction held 11 bases outside the gene matches. The CDR3 has 15 amino acids. Germline V gene lookup returns CDR1 MDHEN and CDR2 SYDVKM.

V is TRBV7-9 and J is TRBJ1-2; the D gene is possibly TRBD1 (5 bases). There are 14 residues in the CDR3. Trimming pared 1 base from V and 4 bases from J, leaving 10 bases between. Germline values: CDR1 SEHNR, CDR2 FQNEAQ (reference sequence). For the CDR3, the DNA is TGTGCCAGCAGCTTAGAGGGGTTCGGCTATGGCTACACCTTC. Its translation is CASSLEGFGYGYTF. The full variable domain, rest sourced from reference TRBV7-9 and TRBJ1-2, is DTGVSQNPRHKITKRGQNVTFRCDPISEHNRLYWYRQTLGQGPEFLTYFQNEAQLEKSRLLSDRFSAERPKGSFSTLEIQRTEQGDSAMYLCASSLEGFGYGYTFGSGTRLTVV.

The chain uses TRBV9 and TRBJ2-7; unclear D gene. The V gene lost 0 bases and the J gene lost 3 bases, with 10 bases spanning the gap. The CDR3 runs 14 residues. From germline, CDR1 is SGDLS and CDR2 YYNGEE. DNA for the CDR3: TGTGCCAGCAGCGTAGGTGGCAGCAACTACGAGCAGTACTTC. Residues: CASSVGGSNYEQYF.

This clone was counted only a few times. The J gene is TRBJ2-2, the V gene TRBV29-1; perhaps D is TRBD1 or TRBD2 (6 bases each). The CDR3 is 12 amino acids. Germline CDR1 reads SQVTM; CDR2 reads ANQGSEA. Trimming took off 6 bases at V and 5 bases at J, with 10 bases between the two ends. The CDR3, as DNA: TGCAGCGTACAGGGAGGAACCGGGGAGCTGTTTTTT. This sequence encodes CSVQGGTGELFF.

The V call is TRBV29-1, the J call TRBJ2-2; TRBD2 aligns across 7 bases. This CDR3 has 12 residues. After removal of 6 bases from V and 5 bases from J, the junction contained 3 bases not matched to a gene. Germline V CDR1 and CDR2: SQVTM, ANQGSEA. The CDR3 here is CSVWGGTGELFF. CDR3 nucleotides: TGCAGCGTGTGGGGGGGAACCGGGGAGCTGTTTTTT.

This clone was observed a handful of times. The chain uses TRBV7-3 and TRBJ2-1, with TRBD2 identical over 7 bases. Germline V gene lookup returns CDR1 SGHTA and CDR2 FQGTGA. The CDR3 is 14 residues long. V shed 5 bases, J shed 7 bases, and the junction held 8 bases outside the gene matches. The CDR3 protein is CASSPRTSTNEQFF. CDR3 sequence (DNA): TGTGCCAGCAGCCCCCGGACTAGTACGAATGAGCAGTTCTTC.

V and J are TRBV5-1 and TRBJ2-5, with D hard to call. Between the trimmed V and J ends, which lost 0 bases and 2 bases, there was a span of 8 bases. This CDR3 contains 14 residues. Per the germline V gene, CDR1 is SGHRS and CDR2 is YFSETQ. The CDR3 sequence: CASSLVPDQETQYF. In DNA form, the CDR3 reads TGCGCCAGCAGCTTGGTGCCGGATCAAGAGACCCAGTACTTC.

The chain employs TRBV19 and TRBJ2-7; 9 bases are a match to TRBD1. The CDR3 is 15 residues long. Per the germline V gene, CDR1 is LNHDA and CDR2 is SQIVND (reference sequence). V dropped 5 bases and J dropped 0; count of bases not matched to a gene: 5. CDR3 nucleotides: TGTGCCAGTAGTGTCGGGACAGGGTTCTCCTACGAGCAGTACTTC. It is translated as CASSVGTGFSYEQYF.

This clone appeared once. As DNA, the CDR3 is TGTGCCAGCAGGGCAGAGACAGATACGCAGTATTTT. This codes for CASRAETDTQYF. The chain carries TRBV2 and TRBJ2-3; no clear D. Germline assignment: CDR1 SNHLY and CDR2 FYNNEI. Trimming took 6 bases from V and 3 from J, leaving 7 bases between them. The CDR3 has 12 residues.

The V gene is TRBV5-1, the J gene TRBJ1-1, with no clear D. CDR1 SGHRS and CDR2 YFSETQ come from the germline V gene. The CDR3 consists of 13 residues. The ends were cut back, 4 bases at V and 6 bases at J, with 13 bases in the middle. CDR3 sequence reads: CASSLLGGAEAFF. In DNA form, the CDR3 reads TGCGCCAGCAGCCTCCTGGGAGGCGCTGAAGCTTTCTTT.

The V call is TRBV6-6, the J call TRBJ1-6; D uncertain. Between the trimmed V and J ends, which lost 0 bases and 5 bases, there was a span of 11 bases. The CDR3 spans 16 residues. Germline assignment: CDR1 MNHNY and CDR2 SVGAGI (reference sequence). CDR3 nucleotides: TGTGCCAGCAGTTACTCGCACCAGGCGAATAATTCACCCCTCCACTTT. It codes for CASSYSHQANNSPLHF.

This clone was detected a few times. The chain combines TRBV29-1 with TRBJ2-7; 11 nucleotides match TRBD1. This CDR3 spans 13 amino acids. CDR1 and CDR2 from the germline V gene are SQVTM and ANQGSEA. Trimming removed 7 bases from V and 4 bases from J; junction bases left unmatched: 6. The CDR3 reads CSGTGGELYEQYF. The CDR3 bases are TGCAGCGGGACAGGGGGCGAATTGTACGAGCAGTACTTC.

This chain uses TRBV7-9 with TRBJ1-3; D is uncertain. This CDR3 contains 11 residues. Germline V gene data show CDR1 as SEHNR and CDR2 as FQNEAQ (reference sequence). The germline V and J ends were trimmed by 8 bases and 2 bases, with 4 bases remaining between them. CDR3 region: CASSPGNTIYF. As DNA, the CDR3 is TGTGCCAGCTCCCCTGGAAACACCATATATTTT.

The CDR3 DNA follows: TGTGCCAGCAGCTTAGGATTCGCGGGGGGGCCGATCGCAGAGACCCAGTACTTC. Translation gives CASSLGFAGGPIAETQYF. The V call is TRBV13, the J call TRBJ2-5, with 9 bases lining up with TRBD2. In germline, CDR1 is PRHDT, CDR2 FYEKMQ (reference sequence). The CDR3 contains 18 residues. J gave up 4 bases and V 0 bases, and 12 bases lay outside the gene matches.

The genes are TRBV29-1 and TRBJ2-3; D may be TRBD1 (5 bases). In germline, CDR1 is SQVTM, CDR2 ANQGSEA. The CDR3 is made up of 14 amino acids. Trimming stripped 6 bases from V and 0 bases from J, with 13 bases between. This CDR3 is CSVSGNPSTDTQYF. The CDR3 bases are TGCAGCGTCTCAGGGAATCCGAGCACAGATACGCAGTATTTT.

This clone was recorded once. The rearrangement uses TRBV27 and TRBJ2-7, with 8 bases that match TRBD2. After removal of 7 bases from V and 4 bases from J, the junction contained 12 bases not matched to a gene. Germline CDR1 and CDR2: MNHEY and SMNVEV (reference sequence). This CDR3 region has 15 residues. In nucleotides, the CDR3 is TGTGCCAGCATCATGAGATGGGCGGGGGGATACGAGCAGTACTTC. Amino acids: CASIMRWAGGYEQYF.

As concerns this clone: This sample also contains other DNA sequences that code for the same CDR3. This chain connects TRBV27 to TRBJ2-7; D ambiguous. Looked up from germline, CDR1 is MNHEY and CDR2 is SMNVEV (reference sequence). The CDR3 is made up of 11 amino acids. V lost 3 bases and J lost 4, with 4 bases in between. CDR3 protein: CASSLGYEQYF. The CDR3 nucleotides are TGTGCCAGCAGTTTGGGTTACGAGCAGTACTTC.

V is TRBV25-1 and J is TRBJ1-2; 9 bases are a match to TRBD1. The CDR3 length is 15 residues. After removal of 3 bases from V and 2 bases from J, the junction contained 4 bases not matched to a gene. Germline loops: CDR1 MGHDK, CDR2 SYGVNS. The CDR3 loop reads CASSDPGQGNYGYTF. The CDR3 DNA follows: TGTGCCAGCAGTGATCCTGGACAGGGGAACTATGGCTACACCTTC.

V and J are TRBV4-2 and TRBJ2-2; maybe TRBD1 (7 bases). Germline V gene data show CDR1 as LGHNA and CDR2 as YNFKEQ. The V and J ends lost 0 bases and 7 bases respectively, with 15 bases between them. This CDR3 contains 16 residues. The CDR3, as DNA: TGTGCCAGCAGCCAAGATGGAGGGGGCTTTATCGGGGAGCTGTTTTTT. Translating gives CASSQDGGGFIGELFF.

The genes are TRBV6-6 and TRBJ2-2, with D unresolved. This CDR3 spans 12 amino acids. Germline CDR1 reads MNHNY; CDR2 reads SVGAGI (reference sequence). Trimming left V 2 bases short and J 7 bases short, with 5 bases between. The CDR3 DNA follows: TGTGCCAGCAGTTACGTGGGCGGGGAGCTGTTTTTT. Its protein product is CASSYVGGELFF.